This TCR beta chain was observed in a study of blood T cells in healthy people across ages. V lost 4 bases to trimming and J lost 2 bases, with 17 bases between them. CDR1 DFQATT and CDR2 SNEGSKA come from the germline V gene (reference sequence). The CDR3 contains 15 residues. Sample-barcoded 5' priming and a J-beta primer mix drove a second PCR of about 6 to 12 cycles. TCRdb re-analysed the 5' RACE reads in MiXCR, keeping a single row per CDR3 protein. The table has 890,000 or so distinct CDR3 sequences, about 59% seen once. Sequencing was done on a sample of blood. V gene TRBV20-1 combines with J gene TRBJ1-2, with D possibly TRBD1 on 5 matching bases. This receptor was taken from a man aged 25-40 years in good health. In nucleotides, the CDR3 is TGCAGTGCTAAAGAAACCGGGACGTTGAACTATGGCTACACCTTC. It is translated as CSAKETGTLNYGYTF.